This TCR beta chain stems from a study of cytomegalovirus exposure and HLA in healthy donors. Primers included in the PCR were 60 Vbeta and 13 Jbeta primers. Here immunoSEQ multiplex PCR was the method, and the copy in TCRdb shows in-frame clones only, minus some. The sample table includes 80,000 to 95,000 clones. CDR1 is LNHDA, CDR2 SQIVND, per germline (reference sequence). The CDR3 sequence is 14 residues long. J gave up 8 bases and V 5 bases, and 6 bases lay outside the gene matches. Every donor was a healthy person donating bone marrow. The chain has TRBV19 and TRBJ2-1; 10 nucleotides align to TRBD1. The source material was PBMCs. The receptor was isolated from a woman under 40 in good health and CMV-seronegative. The CDR3 protein is CASSDRGLDDEQFF. Here the CDR3 DNA reads TGTGCCAGTAGTGACAGGGGGCTGGACGATGAGCAGTTCTTC.